This T cell receptor beta chain derives from a study of glioma-infiltrating T cells after dendritic cell vaccination. Time point specified: after dendritic cell vaccination, including at tumor progression/relapse. Selection required adequate fresh-frozen tumor tissue plus more than two years' survival data. In germline, CDR1 is SEHNR, CDR2 FQNEAQ (reference sequence). This CDR3 contains 14 residues. Trimming left V 4 bases short and J 2 bases short, with 6 bases between. Up to 2 ug genomic DNA was used for TCRB CDR3 amplification. Produced via immunoSEQ multiplex PCR; TCRdb's table is partial and in-frame only. The table has about 99,000 clones, around 80% seen once; the top ten hold approximately 5.5%. This clone has just a few counts. Its antigen is not identified. Notes on the study in general: The cohort had few patients with full blood and tumor sets. Estimated pretreatment TIL content predicted outcome after dendritic cell vaccination.

The source was blood, collected after dendritic cell vaccination. The source of this sequence is a human donor with glioblastoma. The chain has TRBV7-9 and TRBJ1-6; the D is unclear. CDR3 bases: TGTGCCAGCAGCTCTCTAGCCTATAATTCACCCCTCCACTTT. Protein: CASSSLAYNSPLHF.